This TCR beta chain came from a study of response to subunit inactivated influenza vaccine. TCRdb processed the RT-PCR reads anew with MiXCR; each CDR3 protein has one entry. The sample records around 570,000 distinct CDR3 sequences, roughly 10% being singletons. V was shortened by 6 bases and J by 6 bases, with 11 bases between the two germline ends. This CDR3 is built from 12 residues. These same data were also listed under a study on T cells expressing NK-cell markers. From that study: UMIs were included in TCR beta cDNA generated by 5'RACE template switching. The study sequenced eight donors, seven HCMV-seropositive and one seronegative. HCMV specificity of expanded NKG2C+ T cell clones remained unclear.

J is TRBJ1-1 and V is TRBV12-3 or TRBV12-4; D remains unclear. Sequences were derived from PBMCs from blood, sampled on the day of vaccination. The sequence came from a man aged 50-60 years who received an inactivated influenza vaccine. CDR3 protein: CASRGAGAEAFF. DNA for the CDR3: TGTGCCAGCAGAGGAGCTGGCGCTGAAGCTTTCTTT.